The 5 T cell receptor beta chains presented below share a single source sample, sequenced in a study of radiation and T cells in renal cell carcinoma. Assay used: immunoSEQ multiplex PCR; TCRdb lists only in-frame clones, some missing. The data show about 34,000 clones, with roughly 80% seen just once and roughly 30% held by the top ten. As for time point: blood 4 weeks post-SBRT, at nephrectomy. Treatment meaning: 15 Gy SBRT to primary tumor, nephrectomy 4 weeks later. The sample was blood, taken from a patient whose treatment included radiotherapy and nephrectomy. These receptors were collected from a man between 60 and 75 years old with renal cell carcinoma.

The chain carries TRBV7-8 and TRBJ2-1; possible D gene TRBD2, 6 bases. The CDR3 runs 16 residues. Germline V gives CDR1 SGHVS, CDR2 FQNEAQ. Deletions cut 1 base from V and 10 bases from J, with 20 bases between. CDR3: CASSLGTNQLKQEQFF. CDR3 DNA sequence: TGTGCCAGCAGCTTAGGGACTAATCAACTCAAACAGGAGCAGTTCTTC. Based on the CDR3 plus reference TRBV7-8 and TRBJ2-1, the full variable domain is GAGVSQSPRYKVAKRGQDVALRCDPISGHVSLFWYQQALGQGPEFLTYFQNEAQLDKSGLPSDRFFAERPEGSVSTLKIQRTQQEDSAVYLCASSLGTNQLKQEQFFGPGTRLTVL.

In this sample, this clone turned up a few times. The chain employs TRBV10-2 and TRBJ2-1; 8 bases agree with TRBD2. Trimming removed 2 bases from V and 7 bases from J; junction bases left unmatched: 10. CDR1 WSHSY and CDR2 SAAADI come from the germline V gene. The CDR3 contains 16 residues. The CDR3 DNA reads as TGCGCCAGCAGTGAGAGGGTCTTAGCGGGACTAAATGAGCAGTTCTTC. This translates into CASSERVLAGLNEQFF.

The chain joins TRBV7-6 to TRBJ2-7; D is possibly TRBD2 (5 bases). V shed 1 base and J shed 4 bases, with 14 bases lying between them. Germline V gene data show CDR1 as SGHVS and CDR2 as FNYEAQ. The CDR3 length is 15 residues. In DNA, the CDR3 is TGTGCCAGCAGCTTAGAGGCGGGTGGCCTTTACGAGCAGTACTTC. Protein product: CASSLEAGGLYEQYF.

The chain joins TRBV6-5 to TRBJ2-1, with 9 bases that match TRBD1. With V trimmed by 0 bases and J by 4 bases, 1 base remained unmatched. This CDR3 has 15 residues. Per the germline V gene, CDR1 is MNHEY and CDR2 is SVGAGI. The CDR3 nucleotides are TGTGCCAGCAGTTACTCAGGGACAGGGTACAATGAGCAGTTCTTC. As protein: CASSYSGTGYNEQFF.

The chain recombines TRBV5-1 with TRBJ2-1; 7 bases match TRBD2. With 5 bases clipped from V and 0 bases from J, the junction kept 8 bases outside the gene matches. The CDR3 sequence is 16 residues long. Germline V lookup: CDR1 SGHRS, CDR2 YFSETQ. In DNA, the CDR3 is TGCGCCAGCAGTGGGAGGGGCGGGAGCTCCTACAATGAGCAGTTCTTC. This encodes CASSGRGGSSYNEQFF.